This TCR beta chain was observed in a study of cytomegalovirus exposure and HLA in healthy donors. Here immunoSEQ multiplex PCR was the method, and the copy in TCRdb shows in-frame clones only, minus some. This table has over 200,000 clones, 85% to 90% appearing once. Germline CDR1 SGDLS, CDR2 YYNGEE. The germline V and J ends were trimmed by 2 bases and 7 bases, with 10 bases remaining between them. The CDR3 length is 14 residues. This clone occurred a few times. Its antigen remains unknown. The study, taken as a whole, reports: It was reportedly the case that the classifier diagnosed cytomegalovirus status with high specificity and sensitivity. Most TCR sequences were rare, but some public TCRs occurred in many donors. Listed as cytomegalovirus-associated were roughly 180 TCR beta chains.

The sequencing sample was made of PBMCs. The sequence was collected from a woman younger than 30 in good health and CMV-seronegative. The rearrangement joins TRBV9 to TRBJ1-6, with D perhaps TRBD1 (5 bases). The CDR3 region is CASSVGQQNSPLHF. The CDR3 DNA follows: TGTGCCAGCAGCGTGGGGCAGCAGAATTCACCCCTCCACTTT. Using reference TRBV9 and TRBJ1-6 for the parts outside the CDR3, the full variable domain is DSGVTQTPKHLITATGQRVTLRCSPRSGDLSVYWYQQSLDQGLQFLIQYYNGEERAKGNILERFSAQQFPDLHSELNLSSLELGDSALYFCASSVGQQNSPLHFGNGTRLTVT.